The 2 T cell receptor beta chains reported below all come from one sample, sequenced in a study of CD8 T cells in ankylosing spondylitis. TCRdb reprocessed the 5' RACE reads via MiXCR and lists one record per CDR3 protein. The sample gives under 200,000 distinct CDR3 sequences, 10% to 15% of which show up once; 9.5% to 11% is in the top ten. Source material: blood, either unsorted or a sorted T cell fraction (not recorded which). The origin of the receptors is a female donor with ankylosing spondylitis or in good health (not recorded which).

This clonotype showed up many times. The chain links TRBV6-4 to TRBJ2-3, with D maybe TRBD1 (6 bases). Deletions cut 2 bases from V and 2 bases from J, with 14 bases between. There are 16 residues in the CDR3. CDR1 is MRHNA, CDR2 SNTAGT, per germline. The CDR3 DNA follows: TGTGCCAGCAGTGACACACCGGGACAACCCACAGATACGCAGTATTTT. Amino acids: CASSDTPGQPTDTQYF.

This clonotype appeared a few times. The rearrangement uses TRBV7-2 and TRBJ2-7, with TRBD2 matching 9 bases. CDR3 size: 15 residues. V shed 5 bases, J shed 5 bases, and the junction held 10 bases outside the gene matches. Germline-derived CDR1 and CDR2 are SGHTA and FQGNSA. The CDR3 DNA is TGTGCCAGCAGCCCTCTGGCTAGCGGGAACCACGAGCAGTACTTC. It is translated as CASSPLASGNHEQYF.